The 2 T cell receptor beta chains given below trace back to one sample, sequenced in a study of blood T cells in healthy people across ages. The authors ran a second PCR of 7 to 11 cycles using a sample-barcoded 5' primer and a J-beta primer mix. MiXCR was run by TCRdb on the 5' RACE reads, yielding one entry per CDR3 protein. The sample records some 760,000 distinct CDR3 sequences, approximately 25% being singletons. In addition, the sample was reused for a study of T cells of mothers and their children.

What was sequenced was blood. All receptors derive from a boy younger than 18 in good health.

The J gene is TRBJ2-5, the V gene TRBV27, with 10 positions matching TRBD1. The J call is uncertain, as TRBJ2-7 better fits the DNA end. The CDR3 contains 15 residues. The germline V gene has CDR1 MNHEY and CDR2 SMNVEV (reference sequence). CDR3 sequence reads: CASSLLGDRGYEQYF. In DNA form, the CDR3 reads TGTGCCAGCAGTTTACTTGGGGACAGGGGCTACGAGCAGTACTTC.

V gene TRBV28 combines with J gene TRBJ2-5; 8 bases line up with TRBD2. V gave up 3 bases and J gave up 0 bases; unmatched junction bases: 9. Per the germline V gene, CDR1 is MDHEN and CDR2 is SYDVKM. The CDR3 consists of 17 residues. CDR3 protein: CASSFSELAAYQETQYF. In DNA form, the CDR3 reads TGTGCCAGCAGTTTTTCAGAACTAGCGGCTTACCAAGAGACCCAGTACTTC.